A single sample is the source of the 18 T cell receptor beta chains below, sequenced in a study of T cell repertoires in cytomegalovirus infection. TCRdb re-analysed the reads in MiXCR, keeping a single row per CDR3 protein. This table holds under 600,000 distinct CDR3 sequences, about 15% found once. Material for sequencing was CD8+ T cells from PBMCs. The receptors originated from a human donor in good health (CMV status not recorded). Some clones in this sample may be carry-over from other donors' samples.

This clonotype was picked up many times. The chain has TRBV7-9 and TRBJ2-5, with D perhaps TRBD1 (7 bases). The CDR3 runs 15 residues. The germline V and J ends were trimmed by 3 bases and 4 bases, with 15 bases remaining between them. CDR1 and CDR2 from the germline V gene are SEHNR and FQNEAQ (reference sequence). For the CDR3, the DNA is TGTGCCAGCAGCTTTCCCGGCAGGGGGGCAGAGACCCAGTACTTC. Translation gives CASSFPGRGAETQYF.

The V call is TRBV7-9, the J call TRBJ1-5, with 7 nucleotides matching TRBD1. The length of the CDR3 is 15 residues. Trimming removed 4 bases from V and 2 bases from J; junction bases left unmatched: 5. Germline CDR1 reads SEHNR; CDR2 reads FQNEAQ (reference sequence). CDR3 protein: CASSSGQVGNQPQHF. Here the CDR3 DNA reads TGTGCCAGCAGCTCTGGACAGGTGGGCAATCAGCCCCAGCATTTT.

The sample holds many counts of this clonotype. This chain uses TRBV7-8 with TRBJ1-6; 8 nucleotides align to TRBD1. CDR1 SGHVS and CDR2 FQNEAQ come from the germline V gene. This CDR3 is built from 14 residues. V lost 6 bases, J lost 10 bases, and 8 bases stayed unmatched. CDR3 coding DNA: TGTGCCAGCAGGGCAGGGGGCGCGGGGTCACCCCTCCACTTT. This translates into CASRAGGAGSPLHF.

This clonotype was counted only a few times. The V and J genes are TRBV6-6 and TRBJ1-2; D not certain. This CDR3 spans 15 amino acids. Trimming took off 1 base at V and 3 bases at J, with 12 bases between the two ends. The germline V gene has CDR1 MNHNY and CDR2 SVGAGI (reference sequence). The CDR3 coding sequence is TGTGCCAGCAGTTACTATGACGGCGTACACTATGGCTACACCTTC. Translated: CASSYYDGVHYGYTF.

This clonotype has just a few counts. V gene TRBV6-1 combines with J gene TRBJ1-2; D is undetermined. CDR1 and CDR2 from the germline V gene are MNHNS and SASEGT. Trimming removed 3 bases at V and 1 base at J, with 12 bases between. The CDR3 spans 15 residues. CDR3 nucleotide sequence: TGTGCCAGCAGTGAGGTCGTTGTCAGTAACTATGGCTACACCTTC. Residues: CASSEVVVSNYGYTF.

This clonotype was counted at least ten times. The genes are TRBV7-3 and TRBJ2-5, with 8 bases aligning to TRBD2. The junction had 8 bases not matched to a gene; V was cut back by 1 base and J by 1 base. Germline CDR1 SGHTA, CDR2 FQGTGA. The CDR3 is 17 residues long. As DNA, the CDR3 is TGTGCCAGCAGCTTAAGCGGTGGTAGCGGGGCCCAAGAGACCCAGTACTTC. Translated, it gives CASSLSGGSGAQETQYF.

This clonotype was seen a few times. The rearrangement uses TRBV6-1 and TRBJ2-1; 9 bases match TRBD2. Losses at the gene ends were 3 bases for V and 2 bases for J; bases not matched to a gene: 5. The germline gives CDR1 MNHNS, CDR2 SASEGT. CDR3 length equals 16 residues. The CDR3 DNA reads as TGTGCCAGCAGTGATAGGGCGGGAGGGCCCTACAATGAGCAGTTCTTC. Its translation is CASSDRAGGPYNEQFF.

This clonotype was counted ten times or more. This sequence joins TRBV6-1 and TRBJ2-3, with a possible D match to TRBD2 (5 bases). The CDR3 is made up of 16 amino acids. Germline values: CDR1 MNHNS, CDR2 SASEGT. The V end was cut by 1 base, the J end by 0 bases, with 11 bases between. The DNA of the CDR3 is TGTGCCAGCAGTGAAGGAAGTCGACTAAGCACAGATACGCAGTATTTT. This codes for CASSEGSRLSTDTQYF.

The chain recombines TRBV5-4 with TRBJ2-7; TRBD2 is a possible D gene (5 bases). V lost 0 bases and J lost 7, with 14 bases in between. CDR3 length: 14 residues. CDR1 and CDR2 from the germline V gene are SGHNT and YYREEE (reference sequence). This CDR3 is CASSLDPPGVEQYF. The DNA of the CDR3 is TGTGCCAGCAGCTTGGATCCCCCCGGGGTTGAGCAGTACTTC. Using reference TRBV5-4 and TRBJ2-7 for the parts outside the CDR3, the full variable domain is ETGVTQSPTHLIKTRGQQVTLRCSSQSGHNTVSWYQQALGQGPQFIFQYYREEENGRGNFPPRFSGLQFPNYSSELNVNALELDDSALYLCASSLDPPGVEQYFGPGTRLTVT.

This clonotype was seen at least ten times. The chain couples TRBV7-9 to TRBJ2-5; a weak D match, TRBD2 (5 bases). This CDR3 contains 14 residues. CDR1 and CDR2 from the germline V gene are SEHNR and FQNEAQ (reference sequence). The V end was cut by 3 bases, the J end by 5 bases, with 13 bases between. The CDR3 DNA sequence: TGTGCCAGCAGCTTGACCGGGGTCCAGGAGACCCAGTACTTC. This codes for CASSLTGVQETQYF.

This clonotype was counted between two and nine times. The chain recombines TRBV7-9 with TRBJ2-1, with TRBD2 matching 13 bases. The CDR3 length is 17 residues. V gave up 4 bases and J gave up 4 bases; unmatched junction bases: 7. Germline-derived CDR1 and CDR2 are SEHNR and FQNEAQ (reference sequence). The CDR3 DNA is TGTGCCAGCAGCTCACTCGGGACTAGCGGGGCATACAATGAGCAGTTCTTC. It translates to CASSSLGTSGAYNEQFF.

The table lists this clonotype with many counts. The chain uses TRBV28 and TRBJ2-1, with 7 positions matching TRBD1. Germline V gene data show CDR1 as MDHEN and CDR2 as SYDVKM. The CDR3 is 14 amino acids. V lost 8 bases and J lost 4; bases outside the gene matches: 8. CDR3 nucleotide sequence: TGTGCCAGCGAGCCGGGACAGAGGTACAATGAGCAGTTCTTC. Translating gives CASEPGQRYNEQFF.

V gene TRBV4-1 combines with J gene TRBJ2-3, with 7 bases that match TRBD2. This CDR3 spans 15 amino acids. Trimming cost V 3 bases and J 8 bases; bases outside gene matches: 11. Germline CDR1 is MGHRA and CDR2 is YSYEKL. The CDR3 bases are TGCGCCAGCAGCCAGGTATTGGGGACTACGGGTACGCAGTATTTT. Protein: CASSQVLGTTGTQYF.

In this sample, this clonotype turned up many times. CDR3 loop: CASSTEPQETQYF. The CDR3 region has the DNA TGTGCCAGCAGCACGGAACCTCAAGAGACCCAGTACTTC. The chain is built from TRBV7-3 and TRBJ2-5; D remains unclear. Trimming removed 5 bases from V and 2 bases from J, with 9 bases in between. CDR1 and CDR2 from the germline V gene are SGHTA and FQGTGA. The CDR3 is 13 amino acids.

The rearrangement links TRBV6-4 to TRBJ2-3; tentatively, D is TRBD1 or TRBD2 (5 bases each). The V end was cut by 0 bases, the J end by 7 bases, with 8 bases between. The CDR3 contains 13 residues. Germline CDR1 MRHNA, CDR2 SNTAGT. In DNA, the CDR3 is TGTGCCAGCAGTGACTCCTGGGGGAATACGCAGTATTTT. It translates to CASSDSWGNTQYF.

The genes are TRBV27 and TRBJ2-7; 11 bases are shared with TRBD1. V dropped 8 bases and J dropped 2; count of bases not matched to a gene: 5. Germline lookup yields CDR1 MNHEY and CDR2 SMNVEV (reference sequence). There are 14 residues in the CDR3. The DNA of the CDR3 is TGTGCCAGCGGACCGGGACAGGGGGCCTACGAGCAGTACTTC. Its translation: CASGPGQGAYEQYF.

The sample holds many counts of this clonotype. The chain couples TRBV7-9 to TRBJ2-7, with D possibly matching TRBD2 (6 bases). Germline assignment: CDR1 SEHNR and CDR2 FQNEAQ (reference sequence). There are 16 residues in the CDR3. Trimming removed 5 bases from V and 0 bases from J, with 17 bases in between. DNA for the CDR3: TGTGCCAGCAGCCCCAAGGCGGGGAGAGGCTCCTACGAGCAGTACTTC. As protein: CASSPKAGRGSYEQYF. Together with reference TRBV7-9 and TRBJ2-7, the CDR3 gives the full variable domain: DTGVSQNPRHKITKRGQNVTFRCDPISEHNRLYWYRQTLGQGPEFLTYFQNEAQLEKSRLLSDRFSAERPKGSFSTLEIQRTEQGDSAMYLCASSPKAGRGSYEQYFGPGTRLTVT.

This clonotype came up many times. The gene calls are TRBV6-1 and TRBJ2-5; D unclear. Trimming shortened V by 5 bases and J by 5 bases, and 12 bases separated the two germline ends. The CDR3 is 13 residues long. Germline lookup yields CDR1 MNHNS and CDR2 SASEGT. CDR3 residues: CASSRPEEETQYF. The CDR3 coding sequence is TGTGCCAGCAGTCGCCCCGAGGAGGAGACCCAGTACTTC.